The 27 T cell receptor beta chains reported below all come from one sample, sequenced in a study of cytomegalovirus exposure and HLA in healthy donors. Measured with immunoSEQ multiplex PCR; TCRdb has only the in-frame clones, and not every one. The sample carries hundreds of thousands of clones, more than 80% recorded once. Sequenced material: PBMCs. These receptors originate from a woman aged 18-30 years in good health and CMV-seronegative.

The chain is built from TRBV4-1 and TRBJ2-3; D is perhaps TRBD2 (6 bases). Trimming stripped 5 bases from V and 14 bases from J, with 26 bases between. This CDR3 is 15 amino acids long. Looked up from germline, CDR1 is MGHRA and CDR2 is YSYEKL. CDR3 sequence (DNA): TGCGCCAGCAGCGACCCGTCCGGGAGCACAGATGCGCGGTATTTT. This translates into CASSDPSGSTDARYF.

This clone was seen once. In nucleotides, the CDR3 is TGTGCCTGGAGTGGACCTCCAGGGGACGAGCAGTACTTC. It yields the protein CAWSGPPGDEQYF. J is TRBJ2-7 and V is TRBV30; possible D gene TRBD1, 6 bases. Per the germline V gene, CDR1 is GTSNPN and CDR2 is SVGIG (reference sequence). The CDR3 has 13 residues. V was clipped by 1 base and J by 5 bases, with 12 bases between them.

This sequence joins TRBV6-1 and TRBJ2-1; D is possibly TRBD2 (6 bases). V lost 6 bases, J lost 0 bases, and 12 bases lay in between. Germline V gene data show CDR1 as MNHNS and CDR2 as SASEGT. The CDR3 extends over 15 amino acids. The CDR3, as DNA: TGTGCCAGCAGATTTGACGGGAGCTCCTACAATGAGCAGTTCTTC. The encoded protein is CASRFDGSSYNEQFF.

The chain combines TRBV28 with TRBJ2-7, with TRBD2 matching 8 bases. The CDR3 contains 14 residues. Trimming removed 5 bases from V and 3 bases from J; junction bases left unmatched: 6. Germline CDR1 reads MDHEN; CDR2 reads SYDVKM. CDR3 loop: CASSTGGRIYEQYF. For the CDR3, the DNA is TGTGCCAGCAGTACGGGGGGGCGGATCTACGAGCAGTACTTC.

V usage is TRBV4-1 and J usage is TRBJ2-7, with 7 bases lining up with TRBD1. The trim removed 2 bases at V and 2 bases at J, leaving 9 bases unmatched. CDR1 is MGHRA and CDR2 is YSYEKL in the germline V gene. The CDR3 extends over 16 amino acids. For the CDR3, the DNA is TGCGCCAGCAGCCAATCTCTCCGGGACAGCACCTACGAGCAGTACTTC. It encodes CASSQSLRDSTYEQYF.

V gene TRBV28 combines with J gene TRBJ2-7; 9 bases fit TRBD1. The V gene end was trimmed by 8 bases and the J gene end by 5 bases; junction bases not matched to a gene: 10. This CDR3 contains 14 residues. Germline assignment: CDR1 MDHEN and CDR2 SYDVKM. CDR3 sequence (DNA): TGTGCCAGCCGTCAAGGACAGGGGAAAGACGAGCAGTACTTC. The encoded protein is CASRQGQGKDEQYF.

J is TRBJ1-2 and V is TRBV2; D may be TRBD1 (5 bases). This CDR3 is 15 amino acids long. CDR1 and CDR2 from the germline V gene are SNHLY and FYNNEI. Trimming took 1 base from V and 6 from J, leaving 15 bases between them. The CDR3 here is CASSEGRQAGHGYTF. Written as DNA, the CDR3 is TGTGCCAGCAGTGAAGGTCGGCAGGCGGGACATGGCTACACCTTC. The whole variable domain, filled in from reference TRBV2 and TRBJ1-2, reads EPEVTQTPSHQVTQMGQEVILRCVPISNHLYFYWYRQILGQKVEFLVSFYNNEISEKSEIFDDQFSVERPDGSNFTLKIRSTKLEDSAMYFCASSEGRQAGHGYTFGSGTRLTVV.

Details on this clone: Different DNA sequences within this sample yield the same CDR3. The chain links TRBV6-5 to TRBJ1-4, with 7 bases identical to TRBD1. Germline assignment: CDR1 MNHEY and CDR2 SVGAGI. The CDR3 has 15 amino acids. Unmatched junction bases numbered 3, after V lost 5 bases and J lost 0 bases. Here the CDR3 DNA reads TGTGCCAGCAGTCGGGACAGCGCAACTAATGAAAAACTGTTTTTT. It yields the protein CASSRDSATNEKLFF.

This clone was seen just once. The chain combines TRBV6-1 with TRBJ2-1; TRBD1 matches 10 bases. CDR3 length: 14 residues. Looked up from germline, CDR1 is MNHNS and CDR2 is SASEGT. With V trimmed by 6 bases and J by 4 bases, 3 bases remained unmatched. The CDR3 DNA is TGTGCCAGCAGCCCGGGACAGGGGTACAATGAGCAGTTCTTC. Translating gives CASSPGQGYNEQFF.

Details on this clone: The junction departs from germline at one end; a sequencing error may be responsible. The CDR3 protein is CASSHGGQLF. CDR3 bases: TGTGCCAGCAGCCACGGGGGACAGCTCTTC. The chain is built from TRBV16 and TRBJ1-2, with TRBD1 identical over 7 bases. The CDR3 is 10 residues long. Germline CDR1 reads KGHSY; CDR2 reads FQNENV.

The chain uses TRBV9 and TRBJ2-7; the match to TRBD1 covers 10 bases. The length of the CDR3 is 15 residues. J was trimmed by 1 base and V by 4 bases; bases with no gene match: 5. Looked up from germline, CDR1 is SGDLS and CDR2 is YYNGEE. The CDR3 DNA sequence: TGTGCCAGCAGCTCAGGACAGGGGGAGTCCTACGAGCAGTACTTC. Residues: CASSSGQGESYEQYF. Using reference TRBV9 and TRBJ2-7 for the parts outside the CDR3, the full variable domain is DSGVTQTPKHLITATGQRVTLRCSPRSGDLSVYWYQQSLDQGLQFLIQYYNGEERAKGNILERFSAQQFPDLHSELNLSSLELGDSALYFCASSSGQGESYEQYFGPGTRLTVT.

The V and J genes are TRBV18 and TRBJ1-6, with D maybe TRBD1 (5 bases). Germline V gives CDR1 KGHSH, CDR2 LQKENI. CDR3 length: 16 amino acids. Trimming stripped 6 bases from V and 6 bases from J, with 18 bases between. The CDR3: CASSQQGGASNSPLHF. DNA for the CDR3: TGTGCCAGCTCCCAGCAGGGAGGGGCTAGTAATTCACCCCTCCACTTT.

In its sample, this clone was seen a few times. The sample contains more than one DNA sequence encoding this CDR3. The CDR3: CASSLGRGYEQYF. The DNA for the CDR3 is TGTGCCAGCAGCTTAGGGCGGGGCTACGAGCAGTACTTC. The chain employs TRBV11-2 and TRBJ2-7; tentative D call: TRBD2 (6 bases). Germline CDR1 reads SGHAT; CDR2 reads FQNNGV. This CDR3 has 13 amino acids. V was pared by 1 base and J by 3 bases, with 7 bases between.

This clone appeared a single time. This chain uses TRBV5-3 with TRBJ2-1; the match to TRBD1 covers 11 bases. TRBV5-3 belongs to the ORF category, with a function that is uncertain. With 4 bases clipped from V and 13 bases from J, the junction kept 16 bases outside the gene matches. CDR3 size: 16 residues. CDR3 protein: CARSPYPRTGGGRQFF. For the CDR3, the DNA is TGTGCCAGAAGCCCCTACCCCCGGACAGGGGGCGGGCGACAGTTCTTC.

The V and J genes are TRBV7-3 and TRBJ2-2; 8 bases are shared with TRBD2. Germline V lookup: CDR1 SGHTA, CDR2 FQGTGA. There are 17 residues in the CDR3. J lost 1 base, V lost 5 bases, and 9 bases had no gene match. The CDR3 coding sequence is TGTGCCAGCAGCCTACCCCTAAGCGGGGGGAACACCGGGGAGCTGTTTTTT. This codes for CASSLPLSGGNTGELFF.

The chain joins TRBV29-1 to TRBJ1-1; D is perhaps TRBD1 (5 bases). Between the trimmed V and J ends, which lost 2 bases and 2 bases, there was a span of 18 bases. Germline lookup yields CDR1 SQVTM and CDR2 ANQGSEA. This CDR3 has 16 residues. This CDR3 reads CSVEYPGRGLNTEAFF. CDR3 bases: TGCAGCGTTGAATACCCTGGGAGGGGACTCAACACTGAAGCTTTCTTT.

This chain joins TRBV6-5 and TRBJ2-7, with D maybe TRBD1 (5 bases). Per the germline V gene, CDR1 is MNHEY and CDR2 is SVGAGI. The germline V and J ends were trimmed by 7 bases and 0 bases, with 10 bases remaining between them. The length of the CDR3 is 13 residues. The CDR3 is CASKVDNSYEQYF. DNA for the CDR3: TGTGCCAGCAAAGTGGACAACTCCTACGAGCAGTACTTC.

This clone was observed a single time. The gene calls are TRBV6-4 and TRBJ1-1; the D gene is possibly TRBD1 (5 bases). Trimming left V 6 bases short and J 2 bases short, with 19 bases between. Germline lookup yields CDR1 MRHNA and CDR2 SNTAGT. CDR3 length: 16 amino acids. CDR3 nucleotide sequence: TGTGCCAGCAGAATTAGACAGCGTCCCTTAAACACTGAAGCTTTCTTT. Translation: CASRIRQRPLNTEAFF.

J is TRBJ2-3 and V is TRBV5-1; 9 nucleotides align to TRBD2. CDR3 size: 15 residues. Per germline, CDR1 SGHRS and CDR2 YFSETQ. Trimming removed 2 bases from V and 2 bases from J; junction bases left unmatched: 3. CDR3 in amino acids: CASSLERGDTDTQYF. The CDR3 nucleotides are TGCGCCAGCAGCTTAGAGCGGGGGGACACAGATACGCAGTATTTT.

V usage is TRBV30 and J usage is TRBJ2-5; 10 bases fit TRBD2. Trimming at V came to 3 bases and at J to 7 bases, leaving 8 bases not matched to a gene. The CDR3 length is 14 residues. CDR1 and CDR2 (germline): GTSNPN, SVGIG (reference sequence). The CDR3 spells CAWSRDRTSGTQYF. CDR3 bases: TGTGCCTGGAGCCGAGACAGGACTAGCGGGACCCAGTACTTC.

The chain has TRBV6-5 and TRBJ2-1, with TRBD2 as a possible D gene (5 bases). V was trimmed by 6 bases and J by 7 bases, leaving 16 bases between them. Germline V CDR1 and CDR2: MNHEY, SVGAGI. This CDR3 spans 14 amino acids. Here the CDR3 reads CASRPTGDWNEQFF. The CDR3 DNA reads TGTGCCAGCAGACCTACCGGGGATTGGAATGAGCAGTTCTTC.

This chain connects TRBV5-6 to TRBJ2-1; TRBD2 matches at 8 bases. The CDR3 extends over 15 amino acids. The V and J ends lost 2 bases and 8 bases, in that order; junction bases with no gene match: 9. Germline CDR1 SGHDT, CDR2 YYEEEE. For the CDR3, the DNA is TGTGCCAGCAGCTTCCTCGGGGGGGCCCTCTATGAGCAGTTCTTC. Its protein product is CASSFLGGALYEQFF.

The chain couples TRBV2 to TRBJ2-1, with 7 bases fitting TRBD2. The junction had 3 bases not matched to a gene; V was cut back by 0 bases and J by 7 bases. The CDR3 totals 14 residues. From germline, CDR1 is SNHLY and CDR2 FYNNEI. The CDR3 here is CASSEARERNEQFF. DNA of the CDR3: TGTGCCAGCAGTGAAGCGCGGGAGCGGAATGAGCAGTTCTTC.

CDR3 DNA sequence: TGTGCCAGCGGGGACAGGGGCGCCTACGAGCAGTACTTC. Amino acids: CASGDRGAYEQYF. J is TRBJ2-7 and V is TRBV6-1; 10 positions agree with TRBD1. V trimming: 8 bases; J trimming: 2 bases; junction bases outside the gene matches: 3. Germline V lookup: CDR1 MNHNS, CDR2 SASEGT. The CDR3 length is 13 residues.

The V gene is TRBV6-5, the J gene TRBJ1-2; tentative D call: TRBD1 (5 bases). Trimming removed 6 bases from V and 4 bases from J, with 15 bases in between. Germline loops: CDR1 MNHEY, CDR2 SVGAGI. The CDR3 runs 14 residues. The CDR3 DNA follows: TGTGCCAGCAGGGCAACCAGGGTTCCCTATGGCTACACCTTC. Encoded protein: CASRATRVPYGYTF.

The chain has TRBV5-1 and TRBJ2-3, with TRBD2 matching 9 bases. The CDR3 is 16 residues long. The trim removed 4 bases at V and 5 bases at J, leaving 11 bases unmatched. Germline values: CDR1 SGHRS, CDR2 YFSETQ. This CDR3 reads CASSPSAGGGGDTQYF. The CDR3, as DNA: TGCGCCAGCAGCCCCTCGGCGGGGGGGGGTGGAGATACGCAGTATTTT.

This clone was recorded a few times. V is TRBV4-1 and J is TRBJ2-7; D remains ambiguous. V was shortened by 2 bases and J by 0 bases, with 5 bases between the two germline ends. The V gene's germline CDR1 is MGHRA and CDR2 YSYEKL. The length of the CDR3 is 13 residues. The CDR3 sequence: CASSQFLSYEQYF. Written as DNA, the CDR3 is TGCGCCAGCAGCCAATTCCTCTCCTACGAGCAGTACTTC.